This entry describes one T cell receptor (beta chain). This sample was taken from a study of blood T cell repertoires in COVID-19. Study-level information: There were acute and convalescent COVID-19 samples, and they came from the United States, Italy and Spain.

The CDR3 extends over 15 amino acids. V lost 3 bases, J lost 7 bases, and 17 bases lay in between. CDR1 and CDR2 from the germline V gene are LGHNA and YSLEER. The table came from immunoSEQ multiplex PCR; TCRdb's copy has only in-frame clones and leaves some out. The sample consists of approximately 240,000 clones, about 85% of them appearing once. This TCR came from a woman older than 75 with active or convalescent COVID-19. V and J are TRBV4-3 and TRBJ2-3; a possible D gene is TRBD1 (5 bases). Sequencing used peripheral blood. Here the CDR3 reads CASSQGPSPTNTQYF. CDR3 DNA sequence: TGCGCCAGCAGCCAGGGGCCGTCTCCCACTAATACGCAGTATTTT.